This entry describes one TCR beta chain. Its target is not known. The record originates from a study of T-cell memory formation after mild COVID-19. Study-level points and caveats: Within pre-infection memory, some responding clones were found, suggesting cross-reactive memory joined. There was no confirmation that second-wave clones peaking on day 37 were SARS-CoV-2 specific. Contracting clones from day 15 to 85 had balanced CD4/CD8; later expanders favoured CD4+.

The CDR3 spans 13 residues. V was pared by 5 bases and J by 4 bases, with 11 bases between. Germline V CDR1 and CDR2: SGHAT, FQNNGV. UMIs and sample barcodes were carried by the TCR alpha and TCR beta cDNA libraries that 5'RACE produced using constant-segment primers. In TCRdb, the 5' RACE reads were re-called with MiXCR into one record per CDR3 protein. Among some 490,000 distinct CDR3 sequences listed, roughly 18% were seen once. The origin of this receptor is an adult woman who had mild COVID-19 (a few samples of this study predate the infection). Cell type and time point are not known. The chain is built from TRBV11-2 and TRBJ1-2, with D unclear. The sample comprised PBMCs or a T cell subset sorted from them (not recorded which). The CDR3 region has the DNA TGTGCCAGCAGCGAACTCGGAAGCTATGGCTACACCTTC. This gives the protein CASSELGSYGYTF.